This T cell receptor (beta chain) originates from a study of T cell responses to AZD1222 COVID-19 vaccine. The length of the CDR3 is 14 residues. Trimming stripped 10 bases from V and 1 base from J, with 16 bases between. Germline CDR1 is ENHRY and CDR2 is SYGVKD. Some clones are missing from TCRdb's copy, which holds only in-frame ones; the method was immunoSEQ multiplex PCR. Of 200,000 to 250,000 clones in the sample, approximately 94% were seen once. The sequence derives from an adult in good health. The sample consisted of peripheral blood, taken on day 0 of MenACWY control vaccination. The genes are TRBV10-3 and TRBJ1-2; unclear D gene. The CDR3 DNA is TGTGCCACCCAGAGGGAGGGTGGTAACTATGGCTACACCTTC. It is translated as CATQREGGNYGYTF.